These 18 T cell receptor beta chains were sequenced from one sample in a study of T-cell reconstitution after alpha-beta-depleted transplantation in children (dated by TCRdb to the mid-2010s). To prepare the library, PCR was applied. Sequencing took place on an Illumina HiSeq 2500. Molecular barcoding was employed in the preparation of TCR libraries, with unique molecular identifiers being used to normalize TCRbeta repertoire quantification. In-frame beta chains were kept once TCRdb had trimmed the public reads at Q25 with fastp and called clones with MiXCR. Identical CDR3 proteins give one entry, which carries the most common genes and DNA. The sample table shows 640,000 or so distinct CDR3 sequences, and over 15% are seen once. The ten largest clones take up approximately 1% of the sample. This material consisted of PBMCs from the stem cell graft donor, taken from the stem cell graft. The origin of the receptors is a human donor who donated a stem cell graft to a child with acute myeloid leukemia.

This clonotype was observed a few times. This sequence joins TRBV5-1 and TRBJ1-6; D ambiguous. Trimming removed 1 base from V and 8 bases from J, with 10 bases in between. Germline CDR1 SGHRS, CDR2 YFSETQ. The CDR3 length is 14 residues. CDR3 in DNA: TGCGCCAGCAGCTTGTCGAATCCAGATTCACCCCTCCACTTT. It codes for CASSLSNPDSPLHF.

This clonotype was seen many times. V is TRBV20-1 and J is TRBJ2-1, with D tentatively TRBD2 (6 bases). Germline-derived CDR1 and CDR2 are DFQATT and SNEGSKA (reference sequence). The V and J ends lost 1 base and 7 bases respectively, with 14 bases between them. The CDR3 is 14 residues long. The CDR3 loop reads CSARAGDERNEQFF. The CDR3 DNA sequence: TGCAGTGCTAGAGCGGGGGACGAACGGAATGAGCAGTTCTTC.

This clonotype was counted a few times. The CDR3 sequence is CASSLYGASSYNEQFF. The CDR3 DNA sequence: TGTGCCAGCAGCTTATACGGGGCGAGCTCCTACAATGAGCAGTTCTTC. V usage is TRBV11-1 and J usage is TRBJ2-1; D may correspond to TRBD1 or TRBD2 (5 bases each). From germline, CDR1 is SGHAT and CDR2 FQDESV (reference sequence). Trimming took 2 bases from V and 0 from J, leaving 11 bases between them. The length of the CDR3 is 16 residues.

As to this clonotype: A read error may be the cause here, since a much bigger clone is one base away. This rearrangement joins TRBV5-1 to TRBJ1-2; D may be TRBD1 (5 bases). CDR1 and CDR2 (germline): SGHRS, YFSETQ. This CDR3 region has 14 residues. This chain's CDR3 is CASSFTTGDYGYSF. The CDR3 DNA reads as TGCGCCAGCAGCTTCACCACAGGTGACTATGGCTACTCCTTC.

This clonotype was picked up a small number of times. V usage is TRBV12-3 or TRBV12-4 and J usage is TRBJ1-1; TRBD1 is a possible D gene (5 bases). This CDR3 is built from 12 residues. V was cut by 6 bases and J by 1 base, with 6 bases left in between. The CDR3 sequence is CASRGANTEAFF. The CDR3 bases are TGTGCCAGCAGAGGGGCGAACACTGAAGCTTTCTTT.

There are a few counts of this clonotype. The chain recombines TRBV9 with TRBJ1-4; no clear D gene. This CDR3 is 15 amino acids long. Germline loops: CDR1 SGDLS, CDR2 YYNGEE. V lost 3 bases to trimming and J lost 8 bases, with 17 bases between them. CDR3 sequence (DNA): TGTGCCAGCAGCGCGCGCAATCCCCCCGGGGAAAAACTGTTTTTT. As protein: CASSARNPPGEKLFF.

The J gene is TRBJ2-3, the V gene TRBV7-2; D gene unclear. In germline, CDR1 is SGHTA, CDR2 FQGNSA. Trimming stripped 2 bases from V and 4 bases from J, with 13 bases between. This CDR3 comprises 15 residues. This CDR3 is CASSLKSISPDTQYF. The CDR3 bases are TGTGCCAGCAGCTTAAAGTCAATCAGTCCAGATACGCAGTATTTT.

V usage is TRBV30 and J usage is TRBJ2-1; 15 bases match TRBD2. V lost 4 bases and J lost 4; bases outside the gene matches: 8. The CDR3 covers 17 residues. The V gene's germline CDR1 is GTSNPN and CDR2 SVGIG (reference sequence). The CDR3 sequence: CAWTGLAGGRWYNEQFF. The CDR3 nucleotides are TGTGCCTGGACGGGACTAGCGGGGGGAAGATGGTACAATGAGCAGTTCTTC.

This clonotype was seen at least ten times. The CDR3 region has the DNA TGTGCCAGCAGTAACCTGTACAATGAGCAGTTCTTC. It yields the protein CASSNLYNEQFF. This rearrangement joins TRBV6-2 or TRBV6-3 to TRBJ2-1, with no clear D. The V gene lost 5 bases and the J gene lost 4 bases, with 6 bases spanning the gap. This CDR3 is built from 12 residues. The germline V gene has CDR1 MNHEY and CDR2 SVGEGT.

This clonotype showed up just a few times. This sequence joins TRBV29-1 and TRBJ2-7, with a possible D match to TRBD1 (5 bases). This CDR3 is built from 11 residues. Germline CDR1 is SQVTM and CDR2 is ANQGSEA. The germline V and J ends were trimmed by 4 bases and 6 bases, with 10 bases remaining between them. Here the CDR3 reads CSVVQGREQYV. In DNA form, the CDR3 reads TGCAGCGTTGTGCAGGGTCGCGAGCAGTACGTC.

This clonotype was seen only a few times. The chain uses TRBV7-7 and TRBJ1-3; tentative D call: TRBD1 (5 bases). Germline lookup yields CDR1 SSHAT and CDR2 FNYEAQ (reference sequence). This CDR3 region has 15 residues. V was pared by 5 bases and J by 1 base, with 12 bases between. CDR3 sequence reads: CASSPGDESGNTIYF. In DNA form, the CDR3 reads TGTGCCAGCAGCCCCGGGGACGAATCTGGAAACACCATATATTTT.

This chain uses TRBV7-8 with TRBJ1-4; D may be TRBD1 (5 bases). V was shortened by 5 bases and J by 7 bases, with 11 bases between the two germline ends. Germline V gene data show CDR1 as SGHVS and CDR2 as FQNEAQ. This CDR3 is built from 13 residues. CDR3 DNA: TGTGCCAGCAGCGGGGGACTCGTTGAAAAACTGTTTTTT. Translated: CASSGGLVEKLFF.

This clonotype appeared many times. This chain connects TRBV12-3 or TRBV12-4 to TRBJ2-1, with D tentatively TRBD1 (6 bases). V lost 5 bases to trimming and J lost 0 bases, with 17 bases between them. This CDR3 is built from 17 residues. The CDR3 spells CASSTNRDPRSYNEQFF. In DNA, the CDR3 is TGTGCCAGCAGTACCAACAGGGACCCCCGCTCCTACAATGAGCAGTTCTTC.

In its sample, this clonotype was seen a few times. The gene calls are TRBV6-2 or TRBV6-3 and TRBJ2-7; D may be TRBD1 (6 bases). Trimming left V 6 bases short and J 0 bases short, with 15 bases between. The germline V gene has CDR1 MNHEY and CDR2 SVGEGT. This CDR3 has 15 amino acids. CDR3 bases: TGTGCCAGCAGCTATACAGGGATCGACTCCTACGAGCAGTACTTC. This translates into CASSYTGIDSYEQYF.

This clonotype turned up a few times. The chain is built from TRBV6-1 and TRBJ1-2; TRBD1 agrees at 7 bases. The junction had 24 bases not matched to a gene; V was cut back by 5 bases and J by 9 bases. Looked up from germline, CDR1 is MNHNS and CDR2 is SASEGT. This CDR3 region has 18 residues. For the CDR3, the DNA is TGTGCCAGCAGTCCACGTGGGATTTCGAGACAGGGATCTATGCGCTACACCTTC. Amino acid sequence: CASSPRGISRQGSMRYTF.

This clonotype was found a few times. The chain combines TRBV4-2 with TRBJ2-4; TRBD1 agrees at 8 bases. CDR3 length: 17 residues. Looked up from germline, CDR1 is LGHNA and CDR2 is YNFKEQ. V shed 3 bases and J 0 bases; nucleotides not matched to a gene: 7. The CDR3 nucleotides read TGTGCCAGCAGCCACGGCGGACAGGGCCTAGCCAAAAACATTCAGTACTTC. Amino acids: CASSHGGQGLAKNIQYF.

In its sample, this clonotype was seen a few times. The chain employs TRBV7-2 and TRBJ2-3; 10 bases are a match to TRBD2. The germline CDR1 and CDR2 sequences are SGHTA and FQGNSA. The ends lost 9 bases at V and 8 bases at J; junction bases unmatched: 14. There are 15 residues in the CDR3. DNA of the CDR3: TGTGCCAGTAGTGGGCTAGCGGGGGCAGGGGCTACGCAGTATTTT. It translates to CASSGLAGAGATQYF.

J is TRBJ2-2 and V is TRBV5-1; no clear D gene. This CDR3 has 15 residues. The germline V gene has CDR1 SGHRS and CDR2 YFSETQ. V shed 4 bases and J shed 0 bases, with 10 bases lying between them. The CDR3 here is CASSTHITNTGELFF. The CDR3 DNA is TGCGCCAGCAGCACTCATATTACGAACACCGGGGAGCTGTTTTTT.